This T cell receptor beta chain was obtained from a study of cytomegalovirus exposure and HLA in healthy donors. About the research overall: One earlier analysis, a look at roughly 180 million T cells, found some 110 million unique TCR beta sequences.

Study findings and constraints: In an earlier analysis, in some 500 donors, most V segments appeared productive either ~87% or ~30% of the time. It emerged from a later analysis that several of the most significant clusters appeared to be linked to common viral pathogens.

V lost 8 bases to trimming and J lost 5 bases, with 29 bases between them. Germline V gene data show CDR1 as LNHDA and CDR2 as SQIVND (reference sequence). The CDR3 runs 18 residues. PCR involved 60 Vbeta and 13 Jbeta primers. Profiling relied on immunoSEQ multiplex PCR, and the TCRdb table lists in-frame clones only, not all of them. The sample records under 80,000 clones, about 77% being singletons. Donors were ostensibly healthy at sampling, although undocumented immune exposures were probable. With regard to this clone: Its antigen is still unknown.

Specimen: PBMCs. The receptor was derived from a woman younger than 45 in good health and CMV-seronegative. The rearrangement links TRBV19 to TRBJ2-3; TRBD1 might be the D (7 bases). CDR3: CASRYNPRRGREGDTQYF. CDR3 nucleotide sequence: TGTGCCAGTCGATACAATCCCCGGAGGGGGCGCGAGGGAGATACGCAGTATTTT.